What follows are 10 T cell receptor beta chains derived from one specimen sequenced in a study of cytomegalovirus exposure and HLA in healthy donors. 13 Jbeta primers and 60 Vbeta primers were used for the PCR. Assay: immunoSEQ multiplex PCR; the TCRdb copy retains only in-frame clones and omits some. This table holds 180,000 or so clones, 80% to 90% found once. Specimen: PBMCs. These receptors originate from a man between 18 and 29 years old in good health and CMV-seropositive.

The J gene is TRBJ1-6, the V gene TRBV7-2; 10 nucleotides align to TRBD1. This CDR3 contains 18 residues. The J segment lost 5 bases and the V segment lost 2 bases, leaving 9 bases of the junction unmatched. Per the germline V gene, CDR1 is SGHTA and CDR2 is FQGNSA. The chain's CDR3 is CASSLISGQGVNNSPLHF. The CDR3 DNA is TGTGCCAGCAGCTTAATTTCAGGACAGGGGGTAAATAATTCACCCCTCCACTTT. Variable domain in full (rest from reference TRBV7-2 and TRBJ1-6): GAGVSQSPSNKVTEKGKDVELRCDPISGHTALYWYRQSLGQGLEFLIYFQGNSAPDKSGLPSDRFSAERTGGSVSTLTIQRTQQEDSAVYLCASSLISGQGVNNSPLHFGNGTRLTVT.

CDR3: CASSSQGNGYTF. The CDR3 DNA follows: TGTGCCAGCAGCTCACAGGGGAATGGCTACACCTTC. This chain connects TRBV5-4 to TRBJ1-2; 7 bases line up with TRBD1. Trimming cost V 3 bases and J 6 bases; bases outside gene matches: 2. The CDR3 runs to 12 residues. The germline CDR1 and CDR2 sequences are SGHNT and YYREEE (reference sequence).

The chain is built from TRBV6-5 and TRBJ1-1, with 9 positions matching TRBD1. This CDR3 has 14 amino acids. V was pared by 6 bases and J by 1 base, with 3 bases of the junction left unmatched. CDR1 is MNHEY, CDR2 SVGAGI, per germline. CDR3 DNA sequence: TGTGCCAGCAGAGGACAGGGGTGGAACACTGAAGCTTTCTTT. Amino acids: CASRGQGWNTEAFF.

The chain joins TRBV5-5 to TRBJ2-2, with D possibly matching TRBD2 (6 bases). V lost 4 bases, J lost 3 bases, and 13 bases lay in between. This CDR3 region has 15 residues. Germline CDR1 and CDR2: SGHKS and YYEKEE (reference sequence). Here the CDR3 reads CASSPPRGYTGELFF. The CDR3 DNA reads TGTGCCAGCAGCCCCCCACGGGGGTACACCGGGGAGCTGTTTTTT. Based on the CDR3 plus reference TRBV5-5 and TRBJ2-2, the full variable domain is DAGVTQSPTHLIKTRGQQVTLRCSPISGHKSVSWYQQVLGQGPQFIFQYYEKEERGRGNFPDRFSARQFPNYSSELNVNALLLGDSALYLCASSPPRGYTGELFFGEGSRLTVL.

The gene calls are TRBV4-1 and TRBJ2-3, with 8 bases lining up with TRBD2. After removal of 4 bases from V and 0 bases from J, the junction contained 3 bases not matched to a gene. This CDR3 is 15 amino acids long. Germline CDR1 and CDR2: MGHRA and YSYEKL. CDR3 amino acids: CASSLSGGSTDTQYF. The CDR3 bases are TGCGCCAGCAGCCTCTCGGGGGGGAGCACAGATACGCAGTATTTT.

The rearrangement links TRBV27 to TRBJ1-4; D may be TRBD1 (6 bases). This CDR3 is built from 15 residues. Trimming stripped 5 bases from V and 5 bases from J, with 15 bases between. Looked up from germline, CDR1 is MNHEY and CDR2 is SMNVEV (reference sequence). This CDR3 reads CASSPSTGWNEKLFF. Here the CDR3 DNA reads TGTGCCAGCAGTCCCTCTACAGGGTGGAATGAAAAACTGTTTTTT.

The V gene is TRBV7-2, the J gene TRBJ2-7; D ambiguous. The CDR3 totals 12 residues. The ends were cut back, 3 bases at V and 0 bases at J, with 3 bases in the middle. Germline V gives CDR1 SGHTA, CDR2 FQGNSA. CDR3 region: CASSFSSYEQYF. The CDR3 DNA sequence: TGTGCCAGCAGCTTTAGCTCCTACGAGCAGTACTTC.

The V and J genes are TRBV7-2 and TRBJ2-3; weak D call: TRBD2 (7 bases). The germline V gene has CDR1 SGHTA and CDR2 FQGNSA. V dropped 5 bases and J dropped 6 bases, with 30 bases sitting between them. CDR3 size: 19 residues. CDR3 nucleotide sequence: TGTGCCAGCAGCCTTTTGGGGTTTGGGGGCGGGGGCGGTCGGGATACGCAGTATTTT. Translating gives CASSLLGFGGGGGRDTQYF.

The chain is built from TRBV2 and TRBJ1-4, with 8 bases matching TRBD1. The CDR3 covers 14 residues. J gave up 3 bases and V 6 bases, and 3 bases lay outside the gene matches. From germline, CDR1 is SNHLY and CDR2 FYNNEI. CDR3 sequence reads: CASSQTGANEKLFF. CDR3 in DNA: TGTGCCAGCAGCCAGACAGGGGCTAATGAAAAACTGTTTTTT.

V and J are TRBV7-3 and TRBJ2-7; the match to TRBD2 covers 8 bases. Trimming cost V 5 bases and J 2 bases; bases outside gene matches: 8. Germline V gene data show CDR1 as SGHTA and CDR2 as FQGTGA. There are 15 residues in the CDR3. CDR3 bases: TGTGCCAGCAGCCTTCTCGCGGGGGGTCCCTACGAGCAGTACTTC. This translates into CASSLLAGGPYEQYF.